This TCR beta chain was observed in a study of blood T cell repertoires in COVID-19. In the study overall: PBMCs, B-cell-depleted T cells, or T cells were the source of the cDNA or gDNA that made up the material.

This CDR3 has 15 residues. Germline V CDR1 and CDR2: PRHDT, FYEKMQ (reference sequence). The V segment lost 4 bases and the J segment 5 bases; nucleotides outside the gene matches: 9. Original analysis: Amplified reference gene primers provided the basis for estimating nucleated cell counts. Assay: immunoSEQ multiplex PCR; the TCRdb copy retains only in-frame clones and omits some. V, J and clone size were drawn from that table, and D and trimming were deduced from the DNA. Altogether some 110,000 clones are present, approximately 78% being singletons, with the ten largest covering 15%. The sequenced sample was peripheral blood. This sequence joins TRBV13 and TRBJ1-2, with 8 bases that match TRBD1. The sequence derives from an elderly woman with acute or convalescent COVID-19. The CDR3 protein is CASSSNRGEEYGYTF. CDR3 in DNA: TGTGCCAGCAGCTCGAACAGGGGGGAGGAATATGGCTACACCTTC. The variable domain in full, with the rest retrieved from reference TRBV13 and TRBJ1-2, is AAGVIQSPRHLIKEKRETATLKCYPIPRHDTVYWYQQGPGQDPQFLISFYEKMQSDKGSIPDRFSAQQFSDYHSELNMSSLELGDSALYFCASSSNRGEEYGYTFGSGTRLTVV.